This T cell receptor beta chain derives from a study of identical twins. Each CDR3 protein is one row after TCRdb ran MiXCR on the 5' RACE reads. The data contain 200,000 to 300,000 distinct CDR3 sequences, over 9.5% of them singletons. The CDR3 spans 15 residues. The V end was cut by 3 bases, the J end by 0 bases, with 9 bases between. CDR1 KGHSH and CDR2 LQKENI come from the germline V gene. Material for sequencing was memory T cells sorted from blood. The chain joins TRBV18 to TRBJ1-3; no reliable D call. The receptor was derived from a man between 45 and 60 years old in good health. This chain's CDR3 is CASSPQYSSGNTIYF. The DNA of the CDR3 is TGTGCCAGCTCACCCCAATACAGCTCTGGAAACACCATATATTTT.